A single sample gave rise to the 25 T cell receptor beta chains below, sequenced in a study of cytomegalovirus exposure and HLA in healthy donors. The PCR ran on 60 Vbeta and 13 Jbeta primers. Measured with immunoSEQ multiplex PCR; TCRdb has only the in-frame clones, and not every one. The sample lists some 110,000 clones; roughly four fifths were seen once. The sample comprised PBMCs. The receptors here all came from a man between 50 and 59 years old in good health and CMV-seropositive.

In DNA form, the CDR3 reads TGTGCCAGCAGTTTATTGCAGGGGAGTCGGGCGAAAGCTTTCTTT. It translates to CASSLLQGSRAKAFF. The genes are TRBV27 and TRBJ1-1; maybe TRBD1 (6 bases). Germline-derived CDR1 and CDR2 are MNHEY and SMNVEV (reference sequence). This CDR3 comprises 15 residues. Trimming removed 1 base from V and 9 bases from J, with 18 bases in between.

The chain recombines TRBV2 with TRBJ1-1, with a tentative D call TRBD1 (5 bases). The CDR3 contains 14 residues. V lost 9 bases to trimming and J lost 0 bases, with 14 bases between them. Per the germline V gene, CDR1 is SNHLY and CDR2 is FYNNEI. The CDR3 reads CARGVETVNTEAFF. The CDR3 coding sequence is TGTGCCAGAGGAGTTGAGACAGTGAACACTGAAGCTTTCTTT.

V gene TRBV7-9 combines with J gene TRBJ1-2, with 8 bases matching TRBD1. From germline, CDR1 is SEHNR and CDR2 FQNEAQ (reference sequence). V dropped 4 bases and J dropped 0; count of bases not matched to a gene: 4. The CDR3 has 15 residues. The CDR3 here is CASSSSGGANYGYTF. The CDR3 DNA sequence: TGTGCCAGCAGCTCATCAGGGGGCGCTAACTATGGCTACACCTTC. Complete variable domain (other parts from reference TRBV7-9 and TRBJ1-2): DTGVSQNPRHKITKRGQNVTFRCDPISEHNRLYWYRQTLGQGPEFLTYFQNEAQLEKSRLLSDRFSAERPKGSFSTLEIQRTEQGDSAMYLCASSSSGGANYGYTFGSGTRLTVV.

Only a few counts were recorded for this clone. The V gene is TRBV6-5, the J gene TRBJ1-5; D remains ambiguous. This CDR3 region has 15 residues. Trimming removed 5 bases at V and 7 bases at J, with 18 bases between. The germline V gene has CDR1 MNHEY and CDR2 SVGAGI. CDR3 nucleotides: TGTGCCAGCAGTCGGAAGGCTCGGACGGGACAGCCCCAGCATTTT. Amino acids: CASSRKARTGQPQHF.

CDR3 sequence (DNA): TGCGCCAGCAGCCTGGGAGTCCGGGACACCGGGGAGCTGTTTTTT. It translates to CASSLGVRDTGELFF. This chain uses TRBV5-1 with TRBJ2-2, with a weak D call TRBD2 (5 bases). Trimming removed 4 bases from V and 3 bases from J, with 13 bases in between. Germline CDR1 and CDR2: SGHRS and YFSETQ. CDR3 length: 15 residues.

V usage is TRBV19 and J usage is TRBJ2-1; D perhaps matches TRBD2 (7 bases). The CDR3 covers 15 residues. The ends were cut back, 7 bases at V and 2 bases at J, with 15 bases in the middle. From germline, CDR1 is LNHDA and CDR2 SQIVND (reference sequence). The CDR3 here is CASKGGGNTYNEQFF. DNA of the CDR3: TGTGCCAGTAAGGGAGGGGGAAACACCTACAATGAGCAGTTCTTC.

The V call is TRBV19, the J call TRBJ1-5; 8 bases align to TRBD1. V lost 4 bases, J lost 2 bases, and 16 bases stayed unmatched. The CDR3 covers 19 residues. Germline-derived CDR1 and CDR2 are LNHDA and SQIVND (reference sequence). For the CDR3, the DNA is TGTGCCAGTAGTAGCCGAACTATGGACAGGGAGAGGGGCAATCAGCCCCAGCATTTT. Translated, it gives CASSSRTMDRERGNQPQHF. Drawing the rest from reference TRBV19 and TRBJ1-5, the complete variable domain is DGGITQSPKYLFRKEGQNVTLSCEQNLNHDAMYWYRQDPGQGLRLIYYSQIVNDFQKGDIAEGYSVSREKKESFPLTVTSAQKNPTAFYLCASSSRTMDRERGNQPQHFGDGTRLSIL.

V usage is TRBV11-3 and J usage is TRBJ2-5; tentative D call: TRBD1 (6 bases). Trimming took 5 bases from V and 5 from J, leaving 12 bases between them. This CDR3 contains 13 residues. Germline CDR1 and CDR2: SGHNT and YENEEA. Written as DNA, the CDR3 is TGTGCCAGCAGCCCTTTCCAGGGGGAGACCCAGTACTTC. Translated, it gives CASSPFQGETQYF.

The V gene is TRBV7-2, the J gene TRBJ1-4, with D possibly matching TRBD1 (6 bases). Germline CDR1 and CDR2: SGHTA and FQGNSA. CDR3 length equals 13 residues. V lost 6 bases to trimming and J lost 8 bases, with 13 bases between them. The CDR3 is CASRQGENEKLFF. DNA of the CDR3: TGTGCCAGCAGACAGGGTGAGAACGAAAAACTGTTTTTT.

This clone was counted only a few times. The genes are TRBV6-6 and TRBJ2-4, with D perhaps TRBD2 (5 bases). Trimming cost V 2 bases and J 7 bases, with 12 bases left between them. In germline, CDR1 is MNHNY, CDR2 SVGAGI (reference sequence). The CDR3 contains 14 residues. This CDR3 reads CASSYLAQGNIQYF. The CDR3 DNA is TGTGCCAGCAGTTACCTAGCCCAAGGGAACATTCAGTACTTC.

The rearrangement links TRBV6-6 to TRBJ2-1; the D gene is possibly TRBD2 (6 bases). The germline gives CDR1 MNHNY, CDR2 SVGAGI (reference sequence). The CDR3 sequence is 14 residues long. The V gene lost 7 bases and the J gene lost 6 bases, with 16 bases spanning the gap. The CDR3 DNA sequence: TGTGCCAGCACCGGGCCTGGGAGGCTCAATGAGCAGTTCTTC. This translates into CASTGPGRLNEQFF.

The rearrangement joins TRBV5-5 to TRBJ1-6; D is undetermined. The V gene's germline CDR1 is SGHKS and CDR2 YYEKEE (reference sequence). V was shortened by 0 bases and J by 8 bases, with 15 bases between the two germline ends. CDR3 length: 16 residues. The CDR3 reads CASSLDSWGADSPLHF. CDR3 in DNA: TGTGCCAGCAGCTTGGATTCCTGGGGAGCTGATTCACCCCTCCACTTT. The full variable domain, with the rest looked up from reference TRBV5-5 and TRBJ1-6, is DAGVTQSPTHLIKTRGQQVTLRCSPISGHKSVSWYQQVLGQGPQFIFQYYEKEERGRGNFPDRFSARQFPNYSSELNVNALLLGDSALYLCASSLDSWGADSPLHFGNGTRLTVT.

The J gene is TRBJ2-7, the V gene TRBV4-3; possibly TRBD1 for D (5 bases). This CDR3 is 15 amino acids long. The V gene lost 0 bases and the J gene lost 3 bases, with 12 bases spanning the gap. Germline-derived CDR1 and CDR2 are LGHNA and YSLEER. The CDR3 sequence: CASSQDGADSYEQYF. The CDR3 nucleotides read TGCGCCAGCAGCCAAGATGGTGCCGACAGCTACGAGCAGTACTTC.

The chain links TRBV6-5 to TRBJ2-5, with 7 positions matching TRBD1. The J call may be incorrect, as the DNA end agrees better with TRBJ2-7. The CDR3 sequence is 14 residues long. In germline, CDR1 is MNHEY, CDR2 SVGAGI. CDR3 coding DNA: TGTGCCAGCAGTTATGCAGGGGGAGCTTCCGAGCAGTACTTC. This codes for CASSYAGGASEQYF.

This clone was seen more than once but under ten times. The CDR3 loop is CASSPKQREEGPDTQYF. CDR3 in DNA: TGTGCCAGCAGCCCCAAGCAGCGGGAGGAGGGGCCAGATACGCAGTATTTT. This chain joins TRBV4-2 and TRBJ2-3, with 9 bases that match TRBD2. The V and J ends lost 4 bases and 4 bases, in that order; junction bases with no gene match: 12. Germline-derived CDR1 and CDR2 are LGHNA and YNFKEQ. The CDR3 runs to 17 residues.

The V and J genes are TRBV20-1 and TRBJ2-7; the match to TRBD1 covers 7 bases. Trimming took 6 bases from V and 4 from J; bases not matched to a gene: 3. Germline loops: CDR1 DFQATT, CDR2 SNEGSKA (reference sequence). There are 11 residues in the CDR3. The CDR3 loop reads CSAPQGYEQYF. CDR3 nucleotide sequence: TGCAGTGCACCACAGGGGTACGAGCAGTACTTC.

V is TRBV11-2 and J is TRBJ1-5; 7 bases are a match to TRBD1. The CDR3 consists of 15 residues. With 3 bases clipped from V and 1 base from J, the junction kept 3 bases outside the gene matches. Germline-derived CDR1 and CDR2 are SGHAT and FQNNGV. The CDR3 DNA is TGTGCCAGCAGCTTGACAGGGTTCAGCAATCAGCCCCAGCATTTT. This translates into CASSLTGFSNQPQHF.

This chain joins TRBV14 and TRBJ2-5; 8 bases fit TRBD1. Germline V gives CDR1 SGHDN, CDR2 FVKESK. J gave up 7 bases and V 3 bases, and 13 bases lay outside the gene matches. The CDR3 loop spans 16 amino acids. CDR3 nucleotides: TGTGCCAGCAGCCATAGGACGGGGCAGGGGGCGTCGACCCAGTACTTC. This encodes CASSHRTGQGASTQYF.

The chain combines TRBV25-1 with TRBJ2-5; no clear D. This CDR3 region has 11 residues. Germline V gene lookup returns CDR1 MGHDK and CDR2 SYGVNS. Trimming pared 4 bases from V and 5 bases from J, leaving 5 bases between. CDR3 region: CASSGRETQYF. CDR3 in DNA: TGTGCCAGCAGTGGTCGGGAGACCCAGTACTTC.

The chain links TRBV28 to TRBJ2-1; D ambiguous. The CDR3 is 14 amino acids. Trimming took 6 bases from V and 0 from J, leaving 9 bases between them. The germline CDR1 and CDR2 sequences are MDHEN and SYDVKM. CDR3 loop: CASRVLNSYNEQFF. The CDR3 bases are TGTGCCAGCAGAGTACTAAACTCCTACAATGAGCAGTTCTTC.

The J gene is TRBJ1-5, the V gene TRBV12-5; TRBD1 matches 9 bases. Germline trimming cut 1 base from V and 6 bases from J; bases unmatched to any gene: 4. The CDR3 is 15 amino acids. Germline V gives CDR1 LGHNT, CDR2 FRNRAP. The CDR3 nucleotides are TGTGCTAGTGGTTTGGGGGGACAGGGTATTCAGCCCCAGCATTTT. Translation: CASGLGGQGIQPQHF.

The chain couples TRBV2 to TRBJ2-1; weak D call: TRBD1 (5 bases). The CDR3 is made up of 15 amino acids. V lost 6 bases and J 1 base, leaving 13 bases between the germline ends. CDR1 is SNHLY and CDR2 is FYNNEI in the germline V gene. The CDR3, as DNA: TGTGCCAGCAGGCGAGACAGCGAATCCTACAATGAGCAGTTCTTC. As protein: CASRRDSESYNEQFF.

V and J are TRBV6-1 and TRBJ2-5, with 7 bases aligning to TRBD1. The CDR3 has 16 amino acids. V was clipped by 4 bases and J by 5 bases; unmatched bases: 13. Germline V gene sequence: CDR1 MNHNS, CDR2 SASEGT. CDR3 loop: CASSGRIDRAAETQYF. The CDR3 region has the DNA TGTGCCAGCAGTGGCCGTATCGACAGGGCCGCCGAGACCCAGTACTTC.

The chain joins TRBV27 to TRBJ2-4; 7 bases align to TRBD2. There are 17 residues in the CDR3. V lost 6 bases to trimming and J lost 0 bases; unmatched junction nucleotides: 11. Germline assignment: CDR1 MNHEY and CDR2 SMNVEV (reference sequence). The CDR3 coding sequence is TGTGCCAGCAGCCGGGAGCGGGGTGGTACAGCCAAAAACATTCAGTACTTC. This encodes CASSRERGGTAKNIQYF.

This sequence joins TRBV5-6 and TRBJ2-3; D is possibly TRBD1 (7 bases). CDR1 is SGHDT, CDR2 YYEEEE, per germline. Trimming removed 0 bases from V and 3 bases from J, with 14 bases in between. The CDR3 is 16 residues long. CDR3: CASSLGAGGRTDTQYF. Here the CDR3 DNA reads TGTGCCAGCAGCTTGGGGGCAGGGGGGAGAACAGATACGCAGTATTTT.